The 24 T cell receptor beta chains given below trace back to one sample, sequenced in a study of blood T cell repertoires in COVID-19. Profiled with immunoSEQ multiplex PCR; TCRdb holds only in-frame clones, not every one. This repertoire shows nearly 45,000 clones, about 85% found once; its top ten account for about 31%. The sample was peripheral blood. These TCRs come from a woman of 80 years or more with acute or convalescent COVID-19.

The CDR3 protein is CASSDGRAGGTDTQYF. The DNA for the CDR3 is TGTGCCAGCAGTGACGGGAGGGCCGGGGGGACAGATACGCAGTATTTT. The chain links TRBV6-1 to TRBJ2-3, with 8 bases matching TRBD2. This CDR3 spans 16 amino acids. J gave up 3 bases and V 3 bases, and 8 bases lay outside the gene matches. Germline CDR1 MNHNS, CDR2 SASEGT.

This rearrangement joins TRBV5-1 to TRBJ2-3; 10 nucleotides match TRBD2. The trim removed 5 bases at V and 3 bases at J, leaving 15 bases unmatched. The CDR3 has 18 amino acids. Germline V lookup: CDR1 SGHRS, CDR2 YFSETQ. The DNA of the CDR3 is TGCGCCAGCAGTACCGGGAGTCTGCTAGCGGGAGCTACAGATACGCAGTATTTT. This sequence encodes CASSTGSLLAGATDTQYF.

The chain uses TRBV7-2 and TRBJ2-6; a weak D match, TRBD1 (6 bases). Deletions cut 4 bases from V and 2 bases from J, with 9 bases between. The CDR3 consists of 15 residues. Germline values: CDR1 SGHTA, CDR2 FQGNSA. In DNA form, the CDR3 reads TGTGCCAGCAGCTCCAGGGGAACTGGGGCCAACGTCCTGACTTTC. The encoded protein is CASSSRGTGANVLTF.

This chain uses TRBV28 with TRBJ2-5; D remains unclear. CDR3 size: 12 residues. Germline CDR1 is MDHEN and CDR2 is SYDVKM. The V end was cut by 3 bases, the J end by 5 bases, with 7 bases between. CDR3 amino acids: CASSLGWETQYF. The CDR3 DNA reads as TGTGCCAGCAGTTTGGGCTGGGAGACCCAGTACTTC. Complete variable domain (other parts from reference TRBV28 and TRBJ2-5): DVKVTQSSRYLVKRTGEKVFLECVQDMDHENMFWYRQDPGLGLRLIYFSYDVKMKEKGDIPEGYSVSREKKERFSLILESASTNQTSMYLCASSLGWETQYFGPGTRLLVL.

As DNA, the CDR3 is TGTGCCAGTAGTCTTATGGGAGGGGGTCTAGGTGAGACCCAGTACTTC. It codes for CASSLMGGGLGETQYF. This chain links TRBV19 with TRBJ2-5, with D perhaps TRBD2 (7 bases). The ends were cut back, 5 bases at V and 5 bases at J, with 21 bases in the middle. The CDR3 consists of 16 residues. Germline V CDR1 and CDR2: LNHDA, SQIVND (reference sequence). The variable domain in full, completed from reference TRBV19 and TRBJ2-5, reads DGGITQSPKYLFRKEGQNVTLSCEQNLNHDAMYWYRQDPGQGLRLIYYSQIVNDFQKGDIAEGYSVSREKKESFPLTVTSAQKNPTAFYLCASSLMGGGLGETQYFGPGTRLLVL.

This clone was observed a few times. The V gene is TRBV3-1 (or the pseudogene TRBV3-2), the J gene TRBJ2-7; possible D gene TRBD1, 5 bases. Germline lookup yields CDR1 LGHDT and CDR2 YNNKEL (reference sequence). V gave up 8 bases and J gave up 2 bases, with 10 bases separating them. This CDR3 comprises 12 residues. The CDR3 sequence is CASEDITYEQYF. Written as DNA, the CDR3 is TGTGCCAGCGAGGACATTACCTACGAGCAGTACTTC.

The chain recombines TRBV20-1 with TRBJ2-1; D gene ambiguous. The CDR3 is 11 residues long. Trimming removed 4 bases from V and 6 bases from J, with 7 bases in between. Germline CDR1 DFQATT, CDR2 SNEGSKA (reference sequence). The CDR3 region is CSAIAVNEQFF. CDR3 nucleotide sequence: TGCAGTGCTATAGCCGTCAATGAGCAGTTCTTC.

This clone was seen only once. The V gene is TRBV6-1, the J gene TRBJ2-3; perhaps TRBD2 as D (5 bases). The V and J ends lost 4 bases and 6 bases respectively, with 20 bases between them. Germline V gene data show CDR1 as MNHNS and CDR2 as SASEGT. The CDR3 has 16 amino acids. CDR3 DNA sequence: TGTGCCAGCAGTGCCTCGTTAAACCTAGCCCCCGATACGCAGTATTTT. Protein product: CASSASLNLAPDTQYF.

The V gene is TRBV9, the J gene TRBJ2-1, with D possibly matching TRBD2 (5 bases). CDR1 and CDR2 from the germline V gene are SGDLS and YYNGEE. This CDR3 contains 14 residues. Trimming stripped 0 bases from V and 13 bases from J, with 17 bases between. The CDR3 protein is CASSVGPEEALQFF. The CDR3 nucleotides read TGTGCCAGCAGCGTAGGTCCAGAGGAGGCCCTTCAGTTCTTC.

The chain links TRBV4-1 to TRBJ1-4, with unresolved D. This CDR3 is 16 amino acids long. CDR1 and CDR2 from the germline V gene are MGHRA and YSYEKL. The V gene lost 0 bases and the J gene lost 3 bases, with 11 bases spanning the gap. As DNA, the CDR3 is TGCGCCAGCAGCCAAGACTCGGGGTTCCCTAATGAAAAACTGTTTTTT. Translation: CASSQDSGFPNEKLFF.

This chain uses TRBV27 with TRBJ1-6; a weak D match, TRBD1 (6 bases). CDR3 size: 14 residues. Per the germline V gene, CDR1 is MNHEY and CDR2 is SMNVEV (reference sequence). The ends were cut back, 2 bases at V and 7 bases at J, with 9 bases in the middle. This CDR3 reads CASSLGQPNSPLHF. In nucleotides, the CDR3 is TGTGCCAGCAGTTTAGGACAGCCCAATTCACCCCTCCACTTT.

The chain uses TRBV10-1 and TRBJ2-1; the match to TRBD2 covers 10 bases. This CDR3 is built from 13 residues. The V gene's germline CDR1 is WNHNN and CDR2 SYGVQD (reference sequence). V was pared by 6 bases and J by 10 bases, with 6 bases of the junction left unmatched. In nucleotides, the CDR3 is TGCGCCAGCAGCTCACTAGCGGGGCAAGAGCAGTTCTTC. Its protein is CASSSLAGQEQFF.

This rearrangement joins TRBV20-1 to TRBJ2-5; unclear D gene. Trimming removed 5 bases from V and 2 bases from J, with 3 bases in between. Germline CDR1 DFQATT, CDR2 SNEGSKA (reference sequence). The CDR3 has 10 residues. Here the CDR3 DNA reads TGCAGTGCTCATCAAGAGACCCAGTACTTC. The encoded protein is CSAHQETQYF.

This chain connects TRBV7-2 to TRBJ2-1; tentatively, D is TRBD2 (6 bases). V was pared by 5 bases and J by 4 bases, with 24 bases between. This CDR3 spans 18 amino acids. Germline loops: CDR1 SGHTA, CDR2 FQGNSA. In DNA form, the CDR3 reads TGTGCCAGCAGCATACCTTCCTCGGGAGTCCCCCGGTACAATGAGCAGTTCTTC. Its protein is CASSIPSSGVPRYNEQFF.

In nucleotides, the CDR3 is TGTGCCAGCAGTTACTCATGGGGCGCGGACTACGAGCAGTACTTC. Protein: CASSYSWGADYEQYF. The chain employs TRBV6-5 and TRBJ2-7, with D perhaps TRBD1 (5 bases). Germline V gene sequence: CDR1 MNHEY, CDR2 SVGAGI. Trimming removed 0 bases at V and 3 bases at J, with 12 bases between. The CDR3 is made up of 15 amino acids.

The chain links TRBV14 to TRBJ2-7; D perhaps matches TRBD1 (6 bases). This CDR3 comprises 15 residues. Germline CDR1 SGHDN, CDR2 FVKESK. V was cut by 1 base and J by 4 bases, with 14 bases left in between. CDR3 region: CASSQGGGIRYEQYF. Here the CDR3 DNA reads TGTGCCAGCAGCCAAGGAGGGGGAATCCGATACGAGCAGTACTTC.

There are a few counts of this clone. This rearrangement joins TRBV2 to TRBJ2-7, with 10 bases lining up with TRBD2. The junction had 3 bases not matched to a gene; V was cut back by 1 base and J by 3 bases. Germline V gives CDR1 SNHLY, CDR2 FYNNEI. The CDR3 loop spans 15 amino acids. The CDR3 DNA follows: TGTGCCAGCAGTGAAGACAGACTAGCGGGCTACGAGCAGTACTTC. Residues: CASSEDRLAGYEQYF.

This chain links TRBV5-1 with TRBJ2-1; the match to TRBD2 covers 14 bases. V lost 6 bases, J lost 10 bases, and 9 bases stayed unmatched. Germline values: CDR1 SGHRS, CDR2 YFSETQ. The CDR3 runs 15 residues. The CDR3 is CASTARTSGGSEQFF. Here the CDR3 DNA reads TGCGCCAGCACCGCCCGGACTAGCGGGGGGTCGGAGCAGTTCTTC.

The chain is built from TRBV7-2 and TRBJ2-6; 12 nucleotides line up with TRBD2. The CDR3 has 17 residues. The V segment lost 5 bases and the J segment 2 bases; nucleotides outside the gene matches: 4. The V gene's germline CDR1 is SGHTA and CDR2 FQGNSA. The CDR3 sequence is CASSARTSGTGANVLTF. The CDR3 nucleotides read TGTGCCAGCAGCGCGCGGACTAGCGGGACTGGGGCCAACGTCCTGACTTTC.

The V and J genes are TRBV21-1 and TRBJ1-5. TRBV21-1 is noted as a pseudogene. CDR3 length: 17 amino acids. Here the CDR3 reads CASSKVGRGESNQPQHF. The CDR3 nucleotides read TGTGCCAGCAGCAAAGTAGGGAGGGGCGAGAGCAATCAGCCCCAGCATTTT.

The rearrangement joins TRBV5-1 to TRBJ2-7; 8 nucleotides align to TRBD1. Germline loops: CDR1 SGHRS, CDR2 YFSETQ. The V gene end was trimmed by 0 bases and the J gene end by 5 bases; junction bases not matched to a gene: 1. This CDR3 is built from 13 residues. The CDR3 DNA sequence: TGCGCCAGCAGCTTGGGACAGGGGAACGAGCAGTACTTC. Translated, it gives CASSLGQGNEQYF.

Only a few counts were recorded for this clone. The chain uses TRBV7-2 and TRBJ2-2; tentatively, D is TRBD1 (6 bases). From germline, CDR1 is SGHTA and CDR2 FQGNSA. Trimming took off 4 bases at V and 4 bases at J, with 16 bases between the two ends. The CDR3 has 16 amino acids. CDR3: CASSSAGAGSTGELFF. For the CDR3, the DNA is TGTGCCAGCAGCTCCGCAGGGGCTGGGAGCACCGGGGAGCTGTTTTTT.

This chain uses TRBV20-1 with TRBJ2-1, with D unresolved. The CDR3 has 11 amino acids. Germline values: CDR1 DFQATT, CDR2 SNEGSKA (reference sequence). The V and J ends lost 0 bases and 10 bases respectively, with 7 bases between them. The CDR3 loop reads CSARDPPEQFF. The CDR3 nucleotides are TGCAGTGCTAGAGACCCCCCGGAGCAGTTCTTC.

The gene calls are TRBV3-1 (or the pseudogene TRBV3-2) and TRBJ2-7, with D possibly matching TRBD2 (6 bases). Trimming shortened V by 2 bases and J by 9 bases, and 26 bases separated the two germline ends. Germline V gene lookup returns CDR1 LGHDT and CDR2 YNNKEL (reference sequence). The CDR3 has 17 residues. CDR3 sequence reads: CASSQTSGVTGGGAQYF. The CDR3 region has the DNA TGTGCCAGCAGCCAAACATCGGGGGTGACCGGAGGTGGAGCGCAGTACTTC.